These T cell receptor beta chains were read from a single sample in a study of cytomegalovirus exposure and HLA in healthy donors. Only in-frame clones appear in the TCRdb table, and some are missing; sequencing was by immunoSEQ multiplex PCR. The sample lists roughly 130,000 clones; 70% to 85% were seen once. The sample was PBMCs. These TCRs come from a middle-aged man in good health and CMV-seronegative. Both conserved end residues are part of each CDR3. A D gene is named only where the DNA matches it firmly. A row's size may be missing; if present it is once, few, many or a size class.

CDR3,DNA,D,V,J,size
CASSRGTEETQYF,TGCGCCAGCAGCAGGGGGACAGAAGAGACCCAGTACTTC,TRBD1,TRBV5-1,TRBJ2-5,.
CASGRTGGSYEQYF,TGTGCTAGTGGCCGTACAGGGGGATCCTACGAGCAGTACTTC,TRBD1,TRBV12-5,TRBJ2-7,.
CASSPIDRGTEAFF,TGTGCCAGCTCACCGATTGACAGGGGTACTGAAGCTTTCTTT,TRBD1,TRBV18,TRBJ1-1,.
CAISGTGGGEKLFF,TGTGCCATCAGTGGGACAGGGGGCGGTGAAAAACTGTTTTTT,TRBD1,TRBV10-3,TRBJ1-4,once
CASSPTSGSKYNEQFF,TGTGCCAGCAGCCCAACTAGCGGGAGTAAGTACAATGAGCAGTTCTTC,TRBD2,TRBV7-9,TRBJ2-1,.
CASSQTGKRYEQYF,TGCGCCAGCAGCCAGACAGGAAAACGCTACGAGCAGTACTTC,.,TRBV4-1,TRBJ2-7,.
CASSLEDSPYGYTF,TGTGCCAGCAGCTTAGAGGACAGTCCCTATGGCTACACCTTC,.,TRBV7-9,TRBJ1-2,.
CASSLLEEQYF,TGTGCCAGCAGCTTGCTAGAAGAGCAGTACTTC,.,TRBV5-6,TRBJ2-7,.
CASSMGTGGGTDTQYF,TGTGCCAGCAGCATGGGGACAGGGGGGGGCACAGATACGCAGTATTTT,TRBD1,TRBV5-6,TRBJ2-3,.
CASRTIGTANEKLFF,TGTGCCAGCAGGACAATCGGGACAGCTAATGAAAAACTGTTTTTT,TRBD1,TRBV27,TRBJ1-4,.
CASRNYDRGDLNYGYTF,TGTGCCAGCAGAAACTACGACAGGGGCGATTTAAACTATGGCTACACCTTC,TRBD1,TRBV28,TRBJ1-2,.
CASSYSNRGLYEQYF,TGTGCCAGCAGTTACTCGAACAGGGGACTCTACGAGCAGTACTTC,.,TRBV6-5,TRBJ2-7,.
CASRGQGGGYTF,TGTGCCAGTAGGGGACAGGGAGGAGGCTACACCTTC,TRBD1,TRBV19,TRBJ1-2,.
CASSGAPGSGANGLTF,TGTGCCAGCAGTGGGGCGCCAGGCTCTGGGGCCAACGGCCTGACTTTC,.,TRBV6-4,TRBJ2-6,.
CASSRTGAYEQYF,TGCGCCAGCAGCCGGACAGGGGCCTACGAGCAGTACTTC,TRBD1,TRBV4-1,TRBJ2-7,.
CASSPETSGSFGETQYF,TGTGCCAGCTCACCAGAGACTAGCGGGAGTTTTGGGGAGACCCAGTACTTC,TRBD2,TRBV18,TRBJ2-5,.
CASSHDRGDNEKLFF,TGCGCCAGCAGCCACGACAGGGGGGATAATGAAAAACTGTTTTTT,TRBD1,TRBV5-1,TRBJ1-4,.
CASSISSLLSYNEQFF,TGTGCCAGTAGTATATCCTCCCTTCTTTCCTACAATGAGCAGTTCTTC,.,TRBV19,TRBJ2-1,once
CASSQDGGPETQYF,TGCGCCAGCAGCCAAGATGGAGGGCCAGAGACCCAGTACTTC,.,TRBV4-1,TRBJ2-5,.
CASSLENRVGGYTF,TGCGCCAGCAGCTTGGAAAACAGGGTCGGTGGCTACACCTTC,.,TRBV5-1,TRBJ1-2,.
CASGQLAGAYNEQFF,TGTGCCAGCGGACAACTAGCGGGAGCTTACAATGAGCAGTTCTTC,TRBD2,TRBV4-2,TRBJ2-1,few
CASSFRVLAGGSTDTQYF,TGCGCCAGCAGCTTTAGGGTGCTAGCGGGAGGAAGCACAGATACGCAGTATTTT,TRBD2,TRBV5-1,TRBJ2-3,.
CASSLGGAVGNEQFF,TGTGCCAGTAGTCTCGGGGGGGCCGTGGGCAATGAGCAGTTCTTC,TRBD2,TRBV19,TRBJ2-1,.
CASSYPTGMPNTGELFF,TGTGCCAGCAGTTACCCAACGGGGATGCCGAACACCGGGGAGCTGTTTTTT,.,TRBV28,TRBJ2-2,.
CASSPMTSTDTQYF,TGTGCCAGCAGCCCCATGACAAGCACAGATACGCAGTATTTT,.,TRBV7-3,TRBJ2-3,few
CAISDLGGSNQPQHF,TGTGCCATCAGTGACCTAGGAGGGTCTAATCAGCCCCAGCATTTT,.,TRBV10-3,TRBJ1-5,.
CASSEAFAILGQGQGTYEQYF,TGTGCCAGCAGTGAAGCCTTCGCAATCTTGGGACAGGGACAAGGAACCTACGAGCAGTACTTC,TRBD1,TRBV6-1,TRBJ2-7,.
CASSLKGTIRGYTF,TGTGCCAGCAGTTTAAAGGGGACTATTAGGGGCTACACCTTC,.,TRBV28,TRBJ1-2,.
CSVTEAFF,TGCAGTGTAACAGAAGCTTTCTTT,.,TRBV20-1,TRBJ1-1,.
CASSLGSDTQYF,TGTGCCAGCAGCCTCGGGTCGGATACGCAGTATTTT,.,TRBV5-6,TRBJ2-3,once